This TCR beta chain was observed in a study of vaccination effects on CD4 cells after COVID-19. Some clones are missing from TCRdb's copy, which holds only in-frame ones; the method was immunoSEQ multiplex PCR. The sample yields about 41,000 clones, over 75% seen once. Remarks on this clone: What it binds is not known.

Viral peptide pool expansion of antigen-specific CD4+ T cells preceded sequencing in the ViraFEST assay. Researchers isolated CD4+ T cells once around 11 days of culture had elapsed. Nucleocapsid antibodies stayed negative before and after vaccination, showing no earlier SARS-CoV-2 infection. Deletions cut 7 bases from V and 2 bases from J, with 12 bases between. The CDR3 extends over 14 amino acids. CDR1 and CDR2 (germline): SNHLY, FYNNEI. Specimen: CD4+ T cells from PBMCs cultured with HCoV-NL63 spike peptides, collected before COVID-19 vaccination. The V call is TRBV2, the J call TRBJ2-1, with unresolved D. The receptor was isolated from a human donor who received a COVID-19 vaccine. CDR3 in amino acids: CASIRRSTYNEQFF. CDR3 nucleotides: TGTGCCAGCATACGAAGGAGCACCTACAATGAGCAGTTCTTC.